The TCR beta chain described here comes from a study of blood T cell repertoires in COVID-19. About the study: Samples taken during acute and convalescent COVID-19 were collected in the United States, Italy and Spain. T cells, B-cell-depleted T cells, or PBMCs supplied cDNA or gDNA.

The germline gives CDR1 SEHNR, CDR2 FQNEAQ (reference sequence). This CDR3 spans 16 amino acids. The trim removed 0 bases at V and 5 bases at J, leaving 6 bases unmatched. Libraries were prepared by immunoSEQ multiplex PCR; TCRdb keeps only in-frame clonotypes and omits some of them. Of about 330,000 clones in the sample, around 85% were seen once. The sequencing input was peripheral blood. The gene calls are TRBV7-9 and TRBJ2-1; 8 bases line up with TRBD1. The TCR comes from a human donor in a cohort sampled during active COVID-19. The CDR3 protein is CASSLARGQGNNEQFF. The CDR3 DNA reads TGTGCCAGCAGCTTAGCGAGAGGACAGGGAAACAATGAGCAGTTCTTC.